Listed below are T cell receptor beta chains from one sample, sequenced in a study of blood T cell repertoires in COVID-19. Assay: immunoSEQ multiplex PCR; the TCRdb copy retains only in-frame clones and omits some. Among 190,000 or so clones listed, about four fifths were seen once. Source material: PBMCs or T cells enriched from blood (not recorded which). The source of these receptors is a man aged 40-49 years who had recovered from COVID-19. CDR3s include the opening cysteine and the closing phenylalanine or tryptophan. D genes are given only for firm matches. Part of the rows lack a size; the others show once, few, many or a class for expanded clones.

J | D | V | size | CDR3 | DNA
TRBJ2-7 | - | TRBV6-5 | - | CASSYGGTAPYEQYF | TGTGCCAGCAGTTACGGGGGGACAGCCCCCTACGAGCAGTACTTC
TRBJ2-3 | TRBD2 | TRBV28 | - | CASLAGGHGDTQYF | TGTGCCTCTCTAGCGGGAGGGCATGGGGATACGCAGTATTTT
TRBJ1-2 | - | TRBV7-2 | - | CASSSMGGNGYGYTF | TGTGCCAGCAGCTCGATGGGGGGGAACGGCTATGGCTACACCTTC
TRBJ2-1 | TRBD2 | TRBV6-2/TRBV6-3 | - | CASSSLAGDYNEQFF | TGTGCCAGCAGCTCCCTAGCGGGAGACTACAATGAGCAGTTCTTC
TRBJ2-7 | TRBD1 | TRBV7-3 | - | CASSLQGTDAYEQYF | TGTGCCAGCAGCTTACAGGGGACAGATGCCTACGAGCAGTACTTC
TRBJ1-5 | - | TRBV15 | - | CATSRQPGGSGQPQHF | TGTGCCACCAGCAGACAACCGGGGGGGTCCGGTCAGCCCCAGCATTTT
TRBJ1-2 | - | TRBV27 | - | CASSFARANYGYTF | TGTGCCAGCAGTTTTGCCCGAGCTAACTATGGCTACACCTTC
TRBJ1-3 | TRBD1 | TRBV27 | - | CASSSRQGRDTIYF | TGTGCCAGCAGTTCTAGACAGGGAAGAGACACCATATATTTT
TRBJ2-4 | - | TRBV7-2 | - | CASSPLWGEQYF | TGTGCCAGCAGCCCCTTGTGGGGGGAGCAGTACTTC
TRBJ1-3 | - | TRBV4-3 | - | CASSQGQSAIYF | TGCGCCAGCAGCCAAGGACAGTCGGCCATATATTTT
TRBJ1-2 | TRBD1 | TRBV28 | - | CASRFPGQGQIGYTF | TGTGCCAGCAGATTTCCTGGACAGGGGCAGATTGGCTACACCTTC
TRBJ1-2 | TRBD1 | TRBV6-6 | few | CATCRNGQGGNYGYTF | TGTGCCACCTGTCGAAATGGACAGGGCGGTAACTATGGCTACACCTTC
TRBJ1-5 | TRBD1 | TRBV6-5 | - | CASSSGTGITNQPQHF | TGTGCCAGCAGTTCTGGGACAGGGATTACCAATCAGCCCCAGCATTTT
TRBJ1-4 | - | TRBV11-2 | - | CASSFRPQGNEKLFF | TGTGCCAGCAGCTTTAGGCCCCAGGGGAATGAAAAACTGTTTTTT
TRBJ1-2 | - | TRBV9 | - | CASSVQGLGYGYTF | TGTGCCAGCAGCGTACAGGGCCTTGGCTATGGCTACACCTTC
TRBJ1-5 | - | TRBV21-1 | - | CASTQGSNQPQHF | TGTGCCAGCACGCAGGGTAGCAATCAGCCCCAGCATTTT
TRBJ2-7 | - | TRBV7-2 | - | CASSLSRQVHYEQYF | TGTGCCAGCAGCTTATCCCGACAGGTCCACTACGAGCAGTACTTC
TRBJ2-1 | TRBD2 | TRBV7-3 | once | CASSLLAGGYEQFF | TGTGCCAGCAGCTTGCTAGCGGGAGGATATGAGCAGTTCTTC
TRBJ2-2 | - | TRBV2 | - | CASSRQQNTGELFF | TGTGCCAGCAGCCGACAGCAGAACACCGGGGAGCTGTTTTTT
TRBJ2-2 | - | TRBV19 | - | CASSGGLPGAGELFF | TGTGCCAGTAGTGGGGGACTGCCGGGGGCCGGGGAGCTGTTTTTT
TRBJ2-1 | - | TRBV5-5 | - | CASSPTLALNNEQFF | TGTGCCAGCAGCCCGACATTGGCGCTAAACAATGAGCAGTTCTTC
TRBJ2-5 | - | TRBV6-2/TRBV6-3 | few | CASSYRKLGQMETQYF | TGTGCCAGCAGTTACCGAAAACTGGGGCAGATGGAGACCCAGTACTTC
TRBJ2-2 | - | TRBV4-2 | - | CASSRLGGSTGELFF | TGTGCCAGCAGCCGCCTTGGGGGGAGCACCGGGGAGCTGTTTTTT
TRBJ2-7 | TRBD2 | TRBV7-3 | - | CASSQTGGYEQYF | TGTGCCAGCAGCCAGACGGGGGGGTACGAGCAGTACTTC
TRBJ1-1 | - | TRBV30 | - | CAPGAEAFF | TGTGCCCCGGGGGCTGAAGCTTTCTTT
TRBJ1-6 | TRBD1 | TRBV7-3 | once | CASSDGQGIGDSPLHF | TGTGCCAGCAGCGACGGACAGGGTATAGGGGATTCACCCCTCCACTTT
TRBJ2-3 | - | TRBV10-1 | - | CASSESNGGSTDTQYF | TGCGCCAGCAGTGAGAGTAATGGCGGGAGCACAGATACGCAGTATTTT
TRBJ2-1 | - | TRBV9 | - | CASSLEPHSSYNEQFF | TGTGCCAGCAGCCTAGAGCCGCACAGCTCCTACAATGAGCAGTTCTTC
TRBJ1-2 | TRBD1 | TRBV28 | - | CASSTSGTGLGYTF | TGTGCCAGCAGCACCTCGGGGACAGGCCTTGGCTACACCTTC
TRBJ1-2 | - | TRBV7-5 | few | CARSLGRFGGLRGYTF | TGTGCCAGAAGCTTAGGGCGGTTCGGGGGGCTGAGAGGCTACACCTTC
TRBJ2-5 | TRBD1 | TRBV5-4 | - | CASSQGQGVQETQYF | TGTGCCAGCAGTCAAGGACAGGGTGTGCAAGAGACCCAGTACTTC
TRBJ2-1 | - | TRBV7-2 | - | CASSMQGSSYNEQFF | TGTGCCAGCAGCATGCAGGGGAGCTCCTACAATGAGCAGTTCTTC
TRBJ1-1 | TRBD1 | TRBV28 | few | CASSPTQGRTEAFF | TGTGCCAGCAGTCCTACACAGGGGAGGACTGAAGCTTTCTTT
TRBJ1-5 | TRBD1 | TRBV2 | - | CASSGPGTGLQPQHF | TGTGCCAGCAGTGGTCCCGGGACAGGATTGCAGCCCCAGCATTTT
TRBJ2-5 | - | TRBV5-1 | - | CASSLGQGREETQYF | TGCGCCAGCAGCTTGGGACAGGGGAGGGAAGAGACCCAGTACTTC
TRBJ1-5 | - | TRBV4-1 | - | CASSHVSGQPQHF | TGCGCCAGCAGCCACGTATCGGGTCAGCCCCAGCATTTT
TRBJ1-1 | - | TRBV5-4 | - | CASSYMNTEAFF | TGTGCCAGCAGCTACATGAACACTGAAGCTTTCTTT
TRBJ1-5 | TRBD1 | TRBV6-5 | - | CASNLGQGGNQPQHF | TGTGCCAGCAACCTCGGACAGGGCGGCAATCAGCCCCAGCATTTT
TRBJ1-2 | - | TRBV5-6 | - | CASSLAGWEAGEYGYTF | TGTGCCAGCAGCTTGGCCGGGTGGGAGGCCGGGGAATATGGCTACACCTTC
TRBJ1-2 | TRBD1 | TRBV9 | - | CASSIRQGDSGYTF | TGTGCCAGCAGCATCCGACAGGGGGATTCTGGCTACACCTTT
TRBJ1-2 | TRBD1 | TRBV9 | - | CASSVGTGNYGYTF | TGTGCCAGCAGCGTAGGGACAGGCAACTATGGCTACACCTTC